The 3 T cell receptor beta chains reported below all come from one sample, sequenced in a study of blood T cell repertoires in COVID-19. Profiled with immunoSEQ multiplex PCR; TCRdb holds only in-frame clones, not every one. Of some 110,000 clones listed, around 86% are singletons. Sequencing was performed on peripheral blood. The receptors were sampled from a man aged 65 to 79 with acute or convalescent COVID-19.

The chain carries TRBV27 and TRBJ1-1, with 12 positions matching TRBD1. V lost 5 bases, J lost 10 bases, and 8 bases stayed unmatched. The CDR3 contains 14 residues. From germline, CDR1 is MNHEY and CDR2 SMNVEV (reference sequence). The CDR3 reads CASSALGQGARAFF. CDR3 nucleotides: TGTGCCAGCAGTGCCCTGGGACAGGGGGCTAGAGCTTTCTTT.

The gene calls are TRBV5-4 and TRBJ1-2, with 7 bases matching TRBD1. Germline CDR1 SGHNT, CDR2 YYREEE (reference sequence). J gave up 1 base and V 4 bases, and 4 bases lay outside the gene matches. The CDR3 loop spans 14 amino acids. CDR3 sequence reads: CASSRTGDNYGYTF. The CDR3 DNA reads TGTGCCAGCAGCCGCACAGGGGATAACTATGGCTACACCTTC.

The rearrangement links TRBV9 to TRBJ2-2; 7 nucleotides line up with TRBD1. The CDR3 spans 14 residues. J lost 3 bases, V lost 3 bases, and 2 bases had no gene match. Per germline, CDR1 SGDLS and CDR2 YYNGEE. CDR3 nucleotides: TGTGCCAGCAGCGACAGGGGAGACACCGGGGAGCTGTTTTTT. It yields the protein CASSDRGDTGELFF.